A single sample is the source of the 8 T cell receptor beta chains below, sequenced in a study of PD-1 blockade in classical Hodgkin lymphoma. The time point here: cycle 4 day 1 (C4D1), after around six weeks of nivolumab. The patients all showed relapse after autologous stem cell transplantation, while their brentuximab vedotin exposure varied. Assay used: immunoSEQ multiplex PCR; TCRdb lists only in-frame clones, some missing. This table holds over 9,500 clones, about 82% found once. This specimen was peripheral blood mononuclear cells (PBMCs), taken before the fourth cycle of nivolumab. The source is a human donor with classical Hodgkin lymphoma.

This clone came up a few times. The chain combines TRBV7-3 with TRBJ1-4, with D uncertain. The germline CDR1 and CDR2 sequences are SGHTA and FQGTGA. Trimming took 0 bases from V and 4 from J, leaving 9 bases between them. The CDR3 totals 15 residues. CDR3 nucleotides: TGTGCCAGCAGCTTAACTTCAGGCCTTAATGAAAAACTGTTTTTT. Translated: CASSLTSGLNEKLFF.

This clone is classed as medium-sized. The chain uses TRBV19 and TRBJ2-1; D possibly corresponds to TRBD2 (6 bases). This CDR3 region has 11 residues. The V gene lost 7 bases and the J gene lost 12 bases, with 13 bases spanning the gap. Germline CDR1 and CDR2: LNHDA and SQIVND (reference sequence). The CDR3 protein is CASMGGFWQFF. CDR3 in DNA: TGTGCCAGTATGGGAGGTTTTTGGCAGTTCTTC.

The chain is built from TRBV10-3 and TRBJ2-1; possible D gene TRBD2, 7 bases. The CDR3 is made up of 14 amino acids. V gave up 7 bases and J gave up 8 bases, with 18 bases separating them. The V gene's germline CDR1 is ENHRY and CDR2 SYGVKD. CDR3 in DNA: TGTGCCATCACCCCAGGAAGGGGGAGGGATGAGCAGTTCTTC. Encoded protein: CAITPGRGRDEQFF.

The V and J genes are TRBV10-3 and TRBJ2-1, with 14 nucleotides matching TRBD2. CDR3 length: 18 residues. Germline loops: CDR1 ENHRY, CDR2 SYGVKD. V dropped 6 bases and J dropped 7; count of bases not matched to a gene: 14. The CDR3 DNA reads as TGTGCCATCAGGGGGGGGACTAGCGGGAGAGGAGGTAATAATGAGCAGTTCTTC. Translating gives CAIRGGTSGRGGNNEQFF.

The rearrangement joins TRBV6-5 to TRBJ2-4; either TRBD1 or TRBD2 may supply D (5 bases each). Germline V gene data show CDR1 as MNHEY and CDR2 as SVGAGI. V was pared by 0 bases and J by 0 bases, with 9 bases between. This CDR3 region has 16 residues. This CDR3 reads CASSYSGTLAKNIQYF. The CDR3, as DNA: TGTGCCAGCAGTTACTCAGGGACCCTAGCCAAAAACATTCAGTACTTC.

The genes are TRBV5-1 and TRBJ2-3, with unresolved D. The CDR3 consists of 14 residues. Trimming took off 7 bases at V and 2 bases at J, with 14 bases between the two ends. The germline V gene encodes CDR1 SGHRS and CDR2 YFSETQ. CDR3 nucleotides: TGCGCCAGCCGGATAGCCCCCGCCACAGATACGCAGTATTTT. Translated: CASRIAPATDTQYF.

The CDR3 DNA reads TGTGCCAGCAGTTCCCCTTGGGGCACCGGGGAGCTGTTTTTT. This codes for CASSSPWGTGELFF. The V and J genes are TRBV6-5 and TRBJ2-2; D not certain. Trimming removed 4 bases at V and 4 bases at J, with 10 bases between. The germline V gene has CDR1 MNHEY and CDR2 SVGAGI. This CDR3 contains 14 residues.

The rearrangement links TRBV7-9 to TRBJ2-1; 9 bases map to TRBD2. Germline CDR1 reads SEHNR; CDR2 reads FQNEAQ (reference sequence). This CDR3 contains 15 residues. The ends lost 8 bases at V and 3 bases at J; junction bases unmatched: 8. The CDR3 coding sequence is TGTGCCAGCGGGCGGCGGGAGGGCCACTACAATGAGCAGTTCTTC. This encodes CASGRREGHYNEQFF.